This T cell receptor (beta chain) emerged from a study of blood T cell repertoires in COVID-19 (dated by TCRdb to 2018 to 2021). For the study in its entirety: Samples covering the acute and convalescent phases of COVID-19 were provided by collaborators in the United States, Italy and Spain. The prospective study material was composed of cDNA or gDNA derived from T cells, B-cell-depleted T cells, or PBMCs. Subjects who had been exposed to COVID-19, were actively infected with it, or had recovered from it provided the deeply sampled blood TCRbeta repertoires that made up the dataset. The repertoires were released in a freely available public database meant as a resource for research on the immune response to SARS-CoV-2. The samples were drawn from two sources: the first 160 participants of the ongoing ImmuneRACE study, and 1,000 to 1,500 subjects contributed by 6 global collaborators. Nearly every sample came with metadata listing a de-identified subject ID, COVID-19 status, age in years and sex. HLA class I and class II types, where available, came from metadata supplied by the sample provider rather than from assay-based typing.

About this clone: Its binding antigen is unknown. Base qualities are not provided; no much larger clone lies one nucleotide away.

Broader findings and caveats from the paper: How much clinical and demographic metadata was included differed by source and by participant, and the metadata was provided uncurated.

From the cysteine through the phenylalanine, the CDR3 covers 17 amino acids. The DNA shown is the 51-base CDR3, in frame from base 1. The germline V gene sets CDR1 to ENHRY and CDR2 to SYGVKD. V is pruned by 2 bases and J by 0 bases, leaving 4 bases of the junction without a gene match. The immunoSEQ Assay, a bias-controlled multiplex PCR, was used to amplify TCRbeta CDR3 regions from genomic DNA. Per the authors' processing: The number of nucleated cells in each sample was estimated from the amplification of reference gene primers within the assay. To quantify the absolute abundance of each unique TCRbeta CDR3 rearrangement, sequence reads were collapsed and filtered. For each sample, productive Simpson clonality was calculated by taking the square root of Simpson's diversity index across productive rearrangements. In its TCRdb copy, this immuneACCESS table keeps in-frame sequences only and misses some clones. Where compared with another copy, unresolved V genes explain less than half of these, and the others have no known cause. That table supplies the V and J calls and clone size; D and trimming were determined from the DNA. The table for this sample lists about 190,000 clones; around 80% of them were counted only once. In total, the top ten clones hold 2.5% to 3% of the sample.

The collaborating institutions used their own protocols to collect whole blood in K2EDTA tubes. For TCRbeta analysis, collaborators shipped samples as frozen whole blood, isolated PBMCs, or DNA extracted from either of those sample types. What was sequenced was peripheral blood. This TCR came from a woman of 80 years or more with active or convalescent COVID-19. This sequence uses TRBV10-3 and TRBJ1-3, with 10 bases aligning to TRBD1. In nucleotide form, the sequence is TGTGCCATCAGTGAGGTGTGGACAGGGGGCTCTGGAAACACCATATATTTT. This codes for CAISEVWTGGSGNTIYF.